These T cell receptor beta chains were read from a single sample in a study of T cells in Graves' hyperthyroidism and ophthalmopathy. TCRdb analysed the multiplex PCR reads with MiXCR anew, one entry per CDR3 protein. The sample carries some 600,000 distinct CDR3 sequences, 35% to 55% recorded once. Material for sequencing was peripheral blood or thyroid tissue (not recorded which). These receptor sequences come from a woman under 30 with Graves' hyperthyroidism. Each CDR3 is given with its conserved first and last residue. The order of the fields is D gene, J gene, V gene, clone size, CDR3 DNA, CDR3 protein. A D gene is named only where the DNA matches it firmly. Some rows have no size entry. The others give once, few or many, or a class for an expanded clone.

>NA|TRBJ1-2|TRBV25-1|NA
TGTGCCAGCAGTCCCGCTAGGGACCGCGGGGGCTACACCTTC
CASSPARDRGGYTF
>NA|TRBJ1-5|TRBV7-6|NA
TGTGCCAGCAGTTACGGTCGCAATCAGCCCCAGCATTTT
CASSYGRNQPQHF
>NA|TRBJ2-7|TRBV7-6|many
TGTGCCAGCAGCTTAAGCGGACCACAGGGAGGCGAGCAGTACTTC
CASSLSGPQGGEQYF
>TRBD1|TRBJ1-6|TRBV10-3|NA
TGTGCCATCAGGGCGGGACAGGGTAATTCACCCCTCCACTTT
CAIRAGQGNSPLHF
>TRBD2|TRBJ2-6|TRBV7-9|NA
TGTGCCAGCAGACTAGCGGTAACCTCTGGGGCCAACGTCCTGACTTTC
CASRLAVTSGANVLTF
>NA|TRBJ1-2|TRBV7-9|many
TGTGCCAGCAGCCCCAGGACAGACCACTACACCTTC
CASSPRTDHYTF
>TRBD2|TRBJ2-5|TRBV7-2|many
TGTGCCAGCAGCTTGACTAGCGGGATGCAAGAGACCCAGTACTTC
CASSLTSGMQETQYF
>NA|TRBJ1-1|TRBV6-4|NA
TGTGCCAGCAGTGACATACTGGCCCTTAAAGCCGCGGTGATGAACACTGAAGCTTTCTTT
CASSDILALKAAVMNTEAFF
>TRBD1|TRBJ1-2|TRBV2|NA
TGTGCCAGCAGCGTTGAAACAGGGGACTACACCTTC
CASSVETGDYTF
>NA|TRBJ1-2|TRBV13|many
TGTGCCAGCAGCTTATTAAATGGCTACACCTTC
CASSLLNGYTF
>NA|TRBJ2-5|TRBV5-6|few
TGTGCCAGCAGCTTGGGTGGGCACCATCAAGAGACCCAGTACTTC
CASSLGGHHQETQYF
>TRBD2|TRBJ2-2|TRBV2|few
TGTGCCAGCAGTGAAGACACCACAGCGGGGACCGGGGAGCTGTTTTTT
CASSEDTTAGTGELFF
>TRBD1|TRBJ1-5|TRBV24-1|NA
TGTGCCACCAATCGGGACAGGGGTCAGCCCCAGCATTTT
CATNRDRGQPQHF
>NA|TRBJ1-1|TRBV20-1|NA
TGCAGTGCTAGAGATTTAAACAACCCCTTTTCTGAAGCTTTCTTT
CSARDLNNPFSEAFF
>NA|TRBJ1-1|TRBV7-9|NA
TGTGCCAGCAGCTGGTTGGGGAACACTGAAGCTTTCTTT
CASSWLGNTEAFF
>TRBD1|TRBJ2-5|TRBV5-1|few
TGCGCCAGCATAAGTGGGACAGCGGCCTCGGAGACCCAGTACTTC
CASISGTAASETQYF
>TRBD1|TRBJ2-2|TRBV7-7|many
TGTGCTAGCAGCGCAAGGACAGGGAAGGCCGGGGAGCTGTTTTTT
CASSARTGKAGELFF
>NA|TRBJ1-2|TRBV12-5|once
TGTGCTAGTGGTTTGCGGGACTATGGCTACACCTTC
CASGLRDYGYTF
>NA|TRBJ2-7|TRBV20-1|few
TGCAGTGCTAGAGGAGGGGCAGGGTCACACGAGCAGTACTTC
CSARGGAGSHEQYF
>NA|TRBJ1-6|TRBV9|many
TGTGCCAGCAGCCCCGATGGGTTCGATTCACCCCTCCACTTT
CASSPDGFDSPLHF
>TRBD1|TRBJ1-2|TRBV29-1|many
TGCAGCGTTAAGGGACAGGGAGACTATGGCTACACCTTC
CSVKGQGDYGYTF
>NA|TRBJ1-2|TRBV7-2|few
TGTGCCAGCAGCTTCACGGACGCTCGTAACTATGGCTACACCTTC
CASSFTDARNYGYTF
>TRBD2|TRBJ2-5|TRBV2|NA
TGTGCCAGCAGTGATCGAGCGGGAGATGTAAAGACCCAGTACTTC
CASSDRAGDVKTQYF
>NA|TRBJ1-1|TRBV29-1|many
TGCAGCGTTGTCTCCCTGGACACTGAAGCTTTCTTT
CSVVSLDTEAFF
>NA|TRBJ2-3|TRBV7-9|NA
TGTGCCAGCAGCTTGGAACGACAGGATAGCACAGATACGCAGTATTTT
CASSLERQDSTDTQYF
>TRBD1|TRBJ2-5|TRBV29-1|few
TGCAGCGTTTTACAGGGGCCTCAAGAGACCCAGTACTTC
CSVLQGPQETQYF
>NA|TRBJ1-1|TRBV7-6|NA
TGTGCCAGCAGCTCTGGACAAAGCACTGAAGCTTTCTTT
CASSSGQSTEAFF
>NA|TRBJ1-1|TRBV7-3|many
TGTGCCAGCAGCCAGAACGCATTGAACACTGAAGCTTTCTTT
CASSQNALNTEAFF
>NA|TRBJ2-7|TRBV12-3/TRBV12-4|NA
TGTGCCAGCAGTTCCCAGAGAGGGGGTCCTGCTCTGAGCCACGAGCAGTACTTC
CASSSQRGGPALSHEQYF
>TRBD1|TRBJ1-2|TRBV19|few
TGTGCCAGTACCAGGACAGGCTTTAACTATGGCTACACCTTC
CASTRTGFNYGYTF
>NA|TRBJ1-3|TRBV7-9|few
TGTGCCAGCAGCTTTTGGGACTCTGGAAACACCATATATTTT
CASSFWDSGNTIYF
>NA|TRBJ2-5|TRBV5-1|NA
TGCGCCAGCAGACCATATAGCGGAGAGACCCAGTACTTC
CASRPYSGETQYF
>NA|TRBJ1-1|TRBV20-1|NA
TGCAGTGCTAGAGCGCCCACTGAAGCTTTCTTT
CSARAPTEAFF
>TRBD1|TRBJ2-7|TRBV7-9|NA
TGTGCCAGCAGCCAAGACGGGACAGGGGGCGGTTACGAGCAGTACTTC
CASSQDGTGGGYEQYF
>TRBD1|TRBJ1-2|TRBV5-1|many
TGCGCCAGTACCACGGACAGGTTTGACGGTGGCTACACCTTC
CASTTDRFDGGYTF
>NA|TRBJ2-2|TRBV7-9|NA
TGTGCCAGCACCGGTGGTGCGGGAAGTAACACCGGGGAGCTGTTTTTT
CASTGGAGSNTGELFF
>NA|TRBJ1-6|TRBV7-8|few
TGCGCCAGCAGCCAAGATGACGGTTATTCACCCCTCCACTTT
CASSQDDGYSPLHF
>TRBD1|TRBJ1-1|TRBV19|NA
TGTGCCAGCACCGACTCACAGGACAGGGACACTGAAGCTTTCTTT
CASTDSQDRDTEAFF
>NA|TRBJ2-7|TRBV25-1|NA
TGTGCCAGCTCACCGGGCAGGGGCCACGAGCAGTACTTC
CASSPGRGHEQYF
>NA|TRBJ1-5|TRBV10-3|NA
TGTGCCATCAGTGGGGGCATAACAGGGTTGGGCAATCAGCCCCAGCATTTT
CAISGGITGLGNQPQHF